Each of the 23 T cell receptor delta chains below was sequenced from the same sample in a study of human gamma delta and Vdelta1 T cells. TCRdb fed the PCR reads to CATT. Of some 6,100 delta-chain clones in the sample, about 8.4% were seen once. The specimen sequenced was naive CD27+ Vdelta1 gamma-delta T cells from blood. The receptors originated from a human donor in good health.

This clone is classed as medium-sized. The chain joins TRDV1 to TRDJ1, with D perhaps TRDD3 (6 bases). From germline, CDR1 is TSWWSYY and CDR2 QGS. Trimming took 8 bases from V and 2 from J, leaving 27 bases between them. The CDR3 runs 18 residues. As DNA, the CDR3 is TGTGCTCTTAGTATGATAAGCTGGGGATGGAGGAGTACCGATAAACTCATCTTT. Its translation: CALSMISWGWRSTDKLIF.

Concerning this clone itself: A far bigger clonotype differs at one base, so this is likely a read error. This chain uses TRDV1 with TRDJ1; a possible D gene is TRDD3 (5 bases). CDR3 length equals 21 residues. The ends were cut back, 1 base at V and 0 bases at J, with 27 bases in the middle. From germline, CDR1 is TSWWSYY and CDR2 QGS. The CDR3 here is CALGERSSPHVGGRHTDKLIF. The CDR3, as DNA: TGTGCTCTTGGGGAACGTTCGTCCCCGCACGTAGGGGGCCGACACACCGATAAACTCATCTTT.

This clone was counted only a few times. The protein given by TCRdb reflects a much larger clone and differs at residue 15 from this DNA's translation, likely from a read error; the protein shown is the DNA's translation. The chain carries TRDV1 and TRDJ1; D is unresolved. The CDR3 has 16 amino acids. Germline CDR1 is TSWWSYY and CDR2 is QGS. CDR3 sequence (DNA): TGTGCTCTTGGGGAACTAGCCCCCGACTACACCGATAAACTCACCTTT. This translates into CALGELAPDYTDKLTF.

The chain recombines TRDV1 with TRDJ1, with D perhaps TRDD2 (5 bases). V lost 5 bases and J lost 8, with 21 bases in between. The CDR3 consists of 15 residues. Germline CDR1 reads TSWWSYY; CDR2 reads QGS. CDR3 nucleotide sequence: TGTGCTCTTGGGAACTCGCCTTCTTCCCAGTTGAAACTCATCTTT. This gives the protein CALGNSPSSQLKLIF.

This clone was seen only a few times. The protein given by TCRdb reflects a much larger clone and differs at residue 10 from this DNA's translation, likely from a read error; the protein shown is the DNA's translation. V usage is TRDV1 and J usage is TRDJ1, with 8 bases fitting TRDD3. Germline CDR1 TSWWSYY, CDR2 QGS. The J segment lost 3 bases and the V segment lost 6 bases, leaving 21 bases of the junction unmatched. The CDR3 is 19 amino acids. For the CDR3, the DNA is TGTGCTCTTGGATTCAAACATCATACGATTGGGATACGTTCCGATAAACTCATCTTT. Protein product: CALGFKHHTIGIRSDKLIF.

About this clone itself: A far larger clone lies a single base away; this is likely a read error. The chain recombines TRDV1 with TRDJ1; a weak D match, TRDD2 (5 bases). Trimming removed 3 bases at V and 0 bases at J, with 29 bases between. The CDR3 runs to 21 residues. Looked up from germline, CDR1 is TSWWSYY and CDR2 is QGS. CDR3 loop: CALGDPTSPRYCRWDTDKLIF. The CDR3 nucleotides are TGTGCTCTTGGGGACCCCACTTCCCCCCGCTACTGTCGGTGGGACACCGATAAACTCATCTTT.

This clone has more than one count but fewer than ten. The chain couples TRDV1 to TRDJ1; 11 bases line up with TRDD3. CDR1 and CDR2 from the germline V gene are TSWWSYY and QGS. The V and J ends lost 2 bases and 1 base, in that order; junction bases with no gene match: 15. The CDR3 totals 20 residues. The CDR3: CALGEKGGYWGIDPTDKLIF. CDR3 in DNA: TGTGCTCTTGGGGAAAAAGGAGGGTACTGGGGGATAGATCCCACCGATAAACTCATCTTT.

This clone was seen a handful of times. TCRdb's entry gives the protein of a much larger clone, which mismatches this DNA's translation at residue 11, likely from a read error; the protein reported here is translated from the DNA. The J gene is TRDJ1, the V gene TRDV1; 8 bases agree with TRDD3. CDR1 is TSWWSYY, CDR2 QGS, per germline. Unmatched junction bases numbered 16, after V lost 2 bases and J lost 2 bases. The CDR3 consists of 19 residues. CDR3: CALGEIRVWGMNRTDKLIF. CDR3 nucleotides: TGTGCTCTTGGGGAAATAAGGGTGTGGGGGATGAATAGGACCGATAAACTCATCTTT.

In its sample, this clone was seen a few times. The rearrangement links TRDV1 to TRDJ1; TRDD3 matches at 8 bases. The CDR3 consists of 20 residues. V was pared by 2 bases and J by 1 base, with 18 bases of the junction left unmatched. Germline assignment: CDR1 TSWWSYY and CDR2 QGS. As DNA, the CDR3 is TGTGCTCTTGGGGAAATCCCCCGACGGGCTGGGGGACGCTTCACCGATAAACTCATCTTT. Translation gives CALGEIPRRAGGRFTDKLIF.

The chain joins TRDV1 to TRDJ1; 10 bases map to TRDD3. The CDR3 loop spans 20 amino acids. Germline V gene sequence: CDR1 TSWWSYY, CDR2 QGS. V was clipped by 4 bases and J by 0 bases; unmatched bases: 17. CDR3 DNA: TGTGCTCTTGGGGTTCCTACCCGTACTGGGGGATGGTTGTACACCGATAAACTCATCTTT. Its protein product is CALGVPTRTGGWLYTDKLIF.

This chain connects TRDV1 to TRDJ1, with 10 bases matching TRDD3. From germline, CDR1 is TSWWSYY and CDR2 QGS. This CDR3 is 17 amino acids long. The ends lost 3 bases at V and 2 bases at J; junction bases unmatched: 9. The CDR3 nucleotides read TGTGCTCTTGGGGACCCGAGGGGGATACGCGGAACCGATAAACTCATCTTT. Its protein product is CALGDPRGIRGTDKLIF.

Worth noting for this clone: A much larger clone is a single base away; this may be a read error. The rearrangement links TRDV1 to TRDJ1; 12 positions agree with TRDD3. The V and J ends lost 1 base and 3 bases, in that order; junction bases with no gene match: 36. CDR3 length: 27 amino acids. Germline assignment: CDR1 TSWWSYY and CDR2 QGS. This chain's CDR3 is CALGEHNPYSSLGDTRIRRRYADKLIF. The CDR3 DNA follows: TGTGCTCTTGGGGAACACAACCCATATTCCTCACTGGGGGATACTAGGATCCGCAGAAGGTACGCCGATAAACTCATCTTT.

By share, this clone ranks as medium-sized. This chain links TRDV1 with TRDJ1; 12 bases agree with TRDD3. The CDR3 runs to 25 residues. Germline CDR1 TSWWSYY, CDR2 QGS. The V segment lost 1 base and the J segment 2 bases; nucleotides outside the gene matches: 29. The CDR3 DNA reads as TGTGCTCTTGGGGAACAAGAGTTCCGAGGGAAAAGTACTGGGGGATACCGGATATATACCGATAAACTCATCTTT. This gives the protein CALGEQEFRGKSTGGYRIYTDKLIF.

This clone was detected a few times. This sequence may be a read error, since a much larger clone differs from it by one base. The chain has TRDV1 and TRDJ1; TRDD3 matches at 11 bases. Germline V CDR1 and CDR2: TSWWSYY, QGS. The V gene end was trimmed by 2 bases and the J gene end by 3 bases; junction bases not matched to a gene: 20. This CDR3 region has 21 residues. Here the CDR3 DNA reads TGTGCTCTTGGGGAAAGTAGGCCTTCCTACGTCCACTGGGGGATAGCCGATAAACTCATCTTT. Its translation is CALGESRPSYVHWGIADKLIF.

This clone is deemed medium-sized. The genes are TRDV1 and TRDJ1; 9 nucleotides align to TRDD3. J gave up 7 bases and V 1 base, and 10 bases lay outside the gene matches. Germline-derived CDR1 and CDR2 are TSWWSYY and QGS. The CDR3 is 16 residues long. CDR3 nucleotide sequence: TGTGCTCTTGGGGAACGGGCGGGGATACGAATAGGTAAACTCATCTTT. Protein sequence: CALGERAGIRIGKLIF.

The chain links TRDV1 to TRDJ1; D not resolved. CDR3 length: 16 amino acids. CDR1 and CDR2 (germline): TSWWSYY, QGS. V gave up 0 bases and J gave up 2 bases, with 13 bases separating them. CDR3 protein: CALGELPQRPTDKLIF. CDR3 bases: TGTGCTCTTGGGGAACTACCGCAGCGGCCGACCGATAAACTCATCTTT.

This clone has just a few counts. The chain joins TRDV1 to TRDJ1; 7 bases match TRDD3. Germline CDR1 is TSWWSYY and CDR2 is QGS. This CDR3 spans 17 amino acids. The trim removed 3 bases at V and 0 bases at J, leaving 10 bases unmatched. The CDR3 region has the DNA TGTGCTCTTGGGGAGGCCGGAATGGGGATATACACCGATAAACTCATCTTT. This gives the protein CALGEAGMGIYTDKLIF.

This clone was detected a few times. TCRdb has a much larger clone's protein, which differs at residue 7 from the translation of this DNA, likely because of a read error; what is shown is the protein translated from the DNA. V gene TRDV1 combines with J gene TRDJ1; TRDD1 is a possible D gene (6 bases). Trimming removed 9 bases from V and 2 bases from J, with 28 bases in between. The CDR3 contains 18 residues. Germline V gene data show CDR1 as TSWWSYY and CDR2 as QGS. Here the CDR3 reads CALANRGTQPWWTDKLIF. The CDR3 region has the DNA TGTGCTCTCGCAAATAGGGGTACGCAACCTTGGTGGACCGATAAACTCATCTTT.

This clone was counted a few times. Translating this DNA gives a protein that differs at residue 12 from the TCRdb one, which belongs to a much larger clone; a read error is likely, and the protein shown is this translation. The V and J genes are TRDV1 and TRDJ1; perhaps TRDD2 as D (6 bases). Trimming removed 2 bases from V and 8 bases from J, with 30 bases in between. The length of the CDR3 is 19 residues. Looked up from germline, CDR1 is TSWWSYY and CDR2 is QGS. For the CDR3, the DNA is TGTGCTCTTGGGGAATCGACCTTTCCTAGGACCACGGGGCGAAGGAAACTCATCTTT. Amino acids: CALGESTFPRTTGRRKLIF.

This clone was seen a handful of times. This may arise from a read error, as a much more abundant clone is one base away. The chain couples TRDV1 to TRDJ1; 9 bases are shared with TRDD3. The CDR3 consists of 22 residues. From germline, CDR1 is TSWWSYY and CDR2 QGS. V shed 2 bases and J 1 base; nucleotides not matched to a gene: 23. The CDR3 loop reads CALGESLAPLAATGGLTDKLIF. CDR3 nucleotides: TGTGCTCTTGGGGAATCCCTTGCCCCCCTTGCAGCTACTGGGGGACTCACCGATAAACTCATCTTT.

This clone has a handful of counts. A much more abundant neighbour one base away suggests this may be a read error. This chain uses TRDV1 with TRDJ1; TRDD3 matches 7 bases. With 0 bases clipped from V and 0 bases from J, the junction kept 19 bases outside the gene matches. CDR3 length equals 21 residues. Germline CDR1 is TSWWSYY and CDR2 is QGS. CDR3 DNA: TGTGCTCTTGGGGAACTAAGCTCCCATCTACGGATACGTAGAGACACCGATAAACTCATCTTT. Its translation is CALGELSSHLRIRRDTDKLIF.

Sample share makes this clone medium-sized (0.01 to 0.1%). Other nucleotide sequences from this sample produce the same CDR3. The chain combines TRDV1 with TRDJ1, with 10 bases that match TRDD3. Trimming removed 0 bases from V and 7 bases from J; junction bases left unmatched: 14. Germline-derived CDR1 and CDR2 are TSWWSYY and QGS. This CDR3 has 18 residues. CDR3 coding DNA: TGTGCTCTTGGGGAACTATATCTCGAGTACTGGGGGATTGGTAAACTCATCTTT. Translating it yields CALGELYLEYWGIGKLIF.

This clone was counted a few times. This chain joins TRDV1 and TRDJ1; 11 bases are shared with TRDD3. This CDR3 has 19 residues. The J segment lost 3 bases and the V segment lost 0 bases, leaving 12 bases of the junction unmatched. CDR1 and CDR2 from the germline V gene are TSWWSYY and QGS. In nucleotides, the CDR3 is TGTGCTCTTGGGGAACTACGATATAATGGGGGATACGAAGCCGATAAACTCATCTTT. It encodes CALGELRYNGGYEADKLIF.